The rows below give T cell receptor beta chains drawn from one sample of a study of blood T cell repertoires in COVID-19. The data were produced by immunoSEQ multiplex PCR, yet TCRdb's version contains in-frame clones alone and is incomplete. The sample includes about 61,000 clones, around nine tenths of them seen just once. The sample comprised peripheral blood. These receptors all come from a woman aged 45-59 years with active or convalescent COVID-19. Both conserved end residues are trimmed from each CDR3. Each record gives: V gene, D gene, J gene, CDR3 protein. The D gene is left open where the match is weak.

v_call: TRBV4-2
d_call: NA
j_call: TRBJ1-1
cdr3_aa: ASSQGTYTEAF

v_call: TRBV6-2/TRBV6-3
d_call: NA
j_call: TRBJ1-6
cdr3_aa: ASSTTTRYSPLH

v_call: TRBV11-3
d_call: NA
j_call: TRBJ2-7
cdr3_aa: ASSLEGPLGEVYEQY

v_call: TRBV4-1
d_call: TRBD2
j_call: TRBJ2-1
cdr3_aa: ASSQVGLAGGLGYNEQF

v_call: TRBV27
d_call: TRBD1
j_call: TRBJ2-3
cdr3_aa: ASSFHRGGTDTQY

v_call: TRBV19
d_call: NA
j_call: TRBJ1-5
cdr3_aa: ATNADIFGNQPQH

v_call: TRBV11-2
d_call: TRBD2
j_call: TRBJ2-1
cdr3_aa: ASSSRGTSGSSNEQF

v_call: TRBV30
d_call: TRBD2
j_call: TRBJ2-1
cdr3_aa: AWSRGTSGRANEQF

v_call: TRBV2
d_call: NA
j_call: TRBJ2-3
cdr3_aa: ASLAGPAVSDTQY

v_call: TRBV30
d_call: TRBD1
j_call: TRBJ2-5
cdr3_aa: AWRTGGETQY

v_call: TRBV5-6
d_call: NA
j_call: TRBJ1-2
cdr3_aa: ASSLGQLTYYGYT

v_call: TRBV5-1
d_call: TRBD2
j_call: TRBJ2-5
cdr3_aa: ASTLRENTETQY

v_call: TRBV9
d_call: NA
j_call: TRBJ2-1
cdr3_aa: ASSLRGLYNEQF

v_call: TRBV9
d_call: NA
j_call: TRBJ1-1
cdr3_aa: ASSVEVGDTEAF

v_call: TRBV25-1
d_call: TRBD2
j_call: TRBJ2-7
cdr3_aa: ASSKREVYYEQY

v_call: TRBV24-1
d_call: NA
j_call: TRBJ1-3
cdr3_aa: ASQASSGNTIY

v_call: TRBV19
d_call: TRBD2
j_call: TRBJ2-7
cdr3_aa: ASSLSGSLPYEQY

v_call: TRBV2
d_call: NA
j_call: TRBJ2-7
cdr3_aa: ASSVGRGRSAGLYEQY

v_call: TRBV9
d_call: TRBD1
j_call: TRBJ2-5
cdr3_aa: ASSATGTGEETQY

v_call: TRBV7-2
d_call: NA
j_call: TRBJ2-7
cdr3_aa: ASVHIISYEQY

v_call: TRBV18
d_call: NA
j_call: TRBJ1-1
cdr3_aa: ASSPPGFGGNMNTEAF

v_call: TRBV11-2
d_call: NA
j_call: TRBJ1-1
cdr3_aa: ASSPQTGTEAF

v_call: TRBV5-1
d_call: TRBD1
j_call: TRBJ2-3
cdr3_aa: ASSWDQPGQGPAQLRDTQY

v_call: TRBV6-5
d_call: TRBD2
j_call: TRBJ2-7
cdr3_aa: ASSSAGTSVEQY

v_call: TRBV7-6
d_call: TRBD2
j_call: TRBJ2-1
cdr3_aa: ASSLALIAGPYNEQF

v_call: TRBV6-5
d_call: NA
j_call: TRBJ1-2
cdr3_aa: ASRRGNYGYT

v_call: TRBV27
d_call: TRBD2
j_call: TRBJ2-1
cdr3_aa: ASSLPPGLAGAHEQF

v_call: TRBV6-5
d_call: NA
j_call: TRBJ2-2
cdr3_aa: ASSRTLRDTGELF

v_call: TRBV10-1
d_call: NA
j_call: TRBJ2-5
cdr3_aa: ASSDRAGRETQY

v_call: TRBV2
d_call: NA
j_call: TRBJ2-5
cdr3_aa: ASLVSETQY

v_call: TRBV18
d_call: NA
j_call: TRBJ2-7
cdr3_aa: ASSPPGLYEQY

v_call: TRBV7-7
d_call: NA
j_call: TRBJ2-3
cdr3_aa: ASSPIQISTDTQY

v_call: TRBV6-5
d_call: TRBD1
j_call: TRBJ2-1
cdr3_aa: ASSKGQGRYNEQF

v_call: TRBV9
d_call: NA
j_call: TRBJ1-3
cdr3_aa: ASSVGGASGNTIY

v_call: TRBV28
d_call: NA
j_call: TRBJ1-2
cdr3_aa: AVLSGTANYGYT

v_call: TRBV7-9
d_call: TRBD1
j_call: TRBJ1-2
cdr3_aa: ASSLEGQGDYGYT

v_call: TRBV5-4
d_call: TRBD2
j_call: TRBJ2-3
cdr3_aa: ASSSPWSASGRADTQY

v_call: TRBV5-1
d_call: NA
j_call: TRBJ2-1
cdr3_aa: ASSQGLTNINEQF

v_call: TRBV30
d_call: NA
j_call: TRBJ2-2
cdr3_aa: AHHGPNTGELF

v_call: TRBV6-1
d_call: TRBD1
j_call: TRBJ1-2
cdr3_aa: ASSEAGGDYGYT

v_call: TRBV15
d_call: TRBD1
j_call: TRBJ1-2
cdr3_aa: ATSRDSGQGLKGYT

v_call: TRBV6-5
d_call: NA
j_call: TRBJ1-1
cdr3_aa: ASRSSGNTEAF

v_call: TRBV5-5
d_call: NA
j_call: TRBJ2-7
cdr3_aa: ASSFDIVAYEQY

v_call: TRBV5-6
d_call: TRBD2
j_call: TRBJ2-7
cdr3_aa: ASSLGTSGEQY

v_call: TRBV5-4
d_call: NA
j_call: TRBJ2-1
cdr3_aa: ASSFYPPNEQF

v_call: TRBV5-4
d_call: NA
j_call: TRBJ2-7
cdr3_aa: ASSLSLGEPYEQY

v_call: TRBV6-5
d_call: TRBD1
j_call: TRBJ1-2
cdr3_aa: ASSYGTGETYGYT

v_call: TRBV5-1
d_call: TRBD2
j_call: TRBJ2-1
cdr3_aa: ASSSGLASTHNEQF

v_call: TRBV3-1/TRBV3-2
d_call: TRBD2
j_call: TRBJ2-1
cdr3_aa: ASTFSGRTYNEQF

v_call: TRBV11-2
d_call: TRBD2
j_call: TRBJ2-5
cdr3_aa: ASSLGIGGRVGETQY

v_call: TRBV9
d_call: NA
j_call: TRBJ2-1
cdr3_aa: ASSVAPGLTSSYNEQF

v_call: TRBV18
d_call: NA
j_call: TRBJ2-2
cdr3_aa: ASSPAENTGELF

v_call: TRBV3-1/TRBV3-2
d_call: TRBD2
j_call: TRBJ2-3
cdr3_aa: ASSYGTSGVVDTQY

v_call: TRBV20-1
d_call: TRBD1
j_call: TRBJ1-2
cdr3_aa: SGAGGTGYT

v_call: TRBV2
d_call: NA
j_call: TRBJ1-2
cdr3_aa: ASSLSWEGTDGYT

v_call: TRBV7-6
d_call: NA
j_call: TRBJ2-7
cdr3_aa: ASSPSLGALEQY

v_call: TRBV19
d_call: NA
j_call: TRBJ2-1
cdr3_aa: ASSSSGNYNEQF

v_call: TRBV15
d_call: NA
j_call: TRBJ2-2
cdr3_aa: ATSRTREAAGELF

v_call: TRBV5-1
d_call: TRBD2
j_call: TRBJ2-2
cdr3_aa: ASSLRTSGSPTGELF